This T cell receptor (beta chain) was sequenced during a study of human T cells and chemical hapten exposure. Turning to the study itself: Alopecia areata, totalis and universalis patients, mostly female, were included. Variation in per-sample TCR yields came mainly from small pooled library volume differences. Study observations and caveats: Expanded TCRs created a significantly greater count of big CDR3 similarity clusters than controls did.

Described time point: patch test 3, about 24 weeks after DPC sensitization. The treatment denotes: therapeutic diphenylcyclopropenone sensitization with weekly scalp DPC. It was from unfractionated whole blood that total RNA was extracted. Trimming left V 0 bases short and J 8 bases short, with 11 bases between. The germline CDR1 and CDR2 sequences are SGDLS and YYNGEE. The CDR3 contains 13 residues. One entry per CDR3 protein, called by TCRdb with MiXCR from the RACE reads. The sample consists of just under 40,000 distinct CDR3 sequences, 12% of them appearing once. This clonotype was picked up many times. Antigen: not known.

The source was whole blood, collected in connection with sensitization to the hapten diphenylcyclopropenone (DPC). The chain is built from TRBV9 and TRBJ1-1, with D possibly TRBD1 on 6 matching bases. The clonotype comes from a woman between 40 and 55 years old with alopecia areata. Some clones in this sample may be carry-over from other donors' samples. The CDR3 protein is CASSVGTEREAFF. The CDR3 DNA sequence: TGTGCCAGCAGCGTAGGGACAGAACGGGAAGCTTTCTTT.